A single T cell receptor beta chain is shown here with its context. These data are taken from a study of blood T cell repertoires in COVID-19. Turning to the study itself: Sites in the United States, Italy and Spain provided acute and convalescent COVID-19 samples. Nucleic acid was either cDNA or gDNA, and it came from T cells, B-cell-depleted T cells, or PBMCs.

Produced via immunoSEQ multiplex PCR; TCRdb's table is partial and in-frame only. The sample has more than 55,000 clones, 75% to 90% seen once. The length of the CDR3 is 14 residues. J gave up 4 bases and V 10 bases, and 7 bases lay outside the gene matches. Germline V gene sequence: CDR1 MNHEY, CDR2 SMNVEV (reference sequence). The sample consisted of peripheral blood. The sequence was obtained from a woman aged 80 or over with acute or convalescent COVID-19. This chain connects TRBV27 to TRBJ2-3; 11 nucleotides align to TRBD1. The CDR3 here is CATLDRGLSDTQYF. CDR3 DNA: TGTGCCACCTTGGACAGGGGGCTGTCAGATACGCAGTATTTT.